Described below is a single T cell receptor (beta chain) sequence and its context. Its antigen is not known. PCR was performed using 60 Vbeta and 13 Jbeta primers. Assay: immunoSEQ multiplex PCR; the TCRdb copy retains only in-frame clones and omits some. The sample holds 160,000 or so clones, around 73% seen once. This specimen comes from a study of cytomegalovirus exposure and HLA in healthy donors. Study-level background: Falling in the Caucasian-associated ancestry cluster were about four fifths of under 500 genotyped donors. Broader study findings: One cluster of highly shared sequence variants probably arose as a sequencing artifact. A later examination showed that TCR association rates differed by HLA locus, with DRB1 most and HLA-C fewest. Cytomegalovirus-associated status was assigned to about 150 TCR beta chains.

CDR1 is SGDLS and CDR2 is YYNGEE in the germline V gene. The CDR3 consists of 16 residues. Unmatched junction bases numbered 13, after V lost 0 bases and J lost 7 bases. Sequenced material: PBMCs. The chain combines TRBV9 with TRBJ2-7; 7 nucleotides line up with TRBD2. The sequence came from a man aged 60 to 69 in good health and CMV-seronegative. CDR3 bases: TGTGCCAGCAGCGTAGGCCTGGCGGGAGAGCGATGGGAGCAGTACTTC. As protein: CASSVGLAGERWEQYF.